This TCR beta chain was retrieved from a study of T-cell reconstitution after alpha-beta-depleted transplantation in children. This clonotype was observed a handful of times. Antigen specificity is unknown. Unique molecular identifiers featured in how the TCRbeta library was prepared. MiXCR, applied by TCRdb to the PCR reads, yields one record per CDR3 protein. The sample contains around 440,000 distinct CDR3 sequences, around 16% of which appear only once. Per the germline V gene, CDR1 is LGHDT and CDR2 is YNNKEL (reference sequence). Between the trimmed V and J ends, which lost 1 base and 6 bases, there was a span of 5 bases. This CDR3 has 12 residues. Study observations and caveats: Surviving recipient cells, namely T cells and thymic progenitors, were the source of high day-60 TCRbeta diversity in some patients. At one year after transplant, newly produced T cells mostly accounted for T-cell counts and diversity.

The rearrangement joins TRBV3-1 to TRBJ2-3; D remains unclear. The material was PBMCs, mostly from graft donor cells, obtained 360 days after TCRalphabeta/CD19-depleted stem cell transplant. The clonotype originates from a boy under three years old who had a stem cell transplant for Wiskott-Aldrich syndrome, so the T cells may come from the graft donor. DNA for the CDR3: TGTGCCAGCAGCCAAGGGTACGATACGCAGTATTTT. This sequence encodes CASSQGYDTQYF.